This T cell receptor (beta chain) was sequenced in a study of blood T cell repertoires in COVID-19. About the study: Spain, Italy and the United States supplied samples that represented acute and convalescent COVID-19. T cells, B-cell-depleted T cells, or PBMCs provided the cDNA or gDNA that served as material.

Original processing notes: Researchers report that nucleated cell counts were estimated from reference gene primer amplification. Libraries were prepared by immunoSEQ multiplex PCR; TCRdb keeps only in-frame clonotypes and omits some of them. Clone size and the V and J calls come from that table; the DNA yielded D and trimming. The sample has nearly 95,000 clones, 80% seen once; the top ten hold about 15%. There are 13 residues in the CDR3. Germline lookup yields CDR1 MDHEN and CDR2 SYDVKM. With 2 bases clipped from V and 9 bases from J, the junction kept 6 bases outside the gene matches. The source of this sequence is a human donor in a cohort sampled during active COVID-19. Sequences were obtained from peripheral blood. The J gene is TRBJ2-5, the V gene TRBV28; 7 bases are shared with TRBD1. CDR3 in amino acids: CASSLGRQGSQYF. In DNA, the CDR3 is TGTGCCAGCAGTTTAGGGAGACAGGGCTCCCAGTACTTC.